Listed here is a single T cell receptor beta chain. Its antigen remains unknown. These data originate in a study of beta chain features in type 1 diabetes. The CDR3 runs to 13 residues. Trimming cost V 4 bases and J 0 bases, with 7 bases left between them. CDR1 SQVTM and CDR2 ANQGSEA come from the germline V gene. As every portion of the isolated RNA was reverse transcribed, the sequencing read expressed TCRB transcripts. Data came from immunoSEQ multiplex PCR; TCRdb stores just in-frame clones and leaves some out. Of about 650,000 clones detected, 12% appear once; the ten largest clones hold approximately 0.11%. Notes on the study in general: Within each of all four CD4+ subsets, Type 1 diabetes patients had TCRB CDR3s that were moderately but significantly shorter.

Sequencing input: naive CD4+ T cells from blood. The gene calls are TRBV29-1 and TRBJ2-1; no firm D call. This receptor was identified in a man aged 25-45 years with type 1 diabetes. The CDR3 loop reads CSVVSSSYNEQFF. As DNA, the CDR3 is TGCAGCGTTGTAAGTAGCTCCTACAATGAGCAGTTCTTC.